This T cell receptor beta chain was captured in a study of blood T cells in healthy people across ages (dated by TCRdb to between 2015 and 2016). About the study as a whole: In model experiments, template switching captured roughly one uniquely barcoded TCR beta cDNA molecule for every two T cells. The study measured age-related changes in TCR beta repertoire diversity using deep sequencing normalized with unique cDNA molecular identifiers. Donors were grouped into four age groups: young (average approximately 16 years), middle-aged (39), aged (roughly 67) and long-lived (about 89). The study analyzed two additional independent replicas of 1 million unique cDNA reads from the same blood draw for two donors, one aged 18 to 30 and one aged 80 or older. Summary of the overall study and its limitations: A strong correlation was found between observed TCR beta diversity and the percentage of naive T cells measured by flow cytometry. Because donor CMV infection status was unknown, age-related changes in expanded clonotypes were potentially confounded. The long-lived group showed more naive CD4+ T cells, fewer expanded clones and increased TCR diversity than the aged group, suggesting age selection. Observed TCR beta diversity per million T cells fell roughly linearly with age, and a significant reduction was already apparent by age around 40. Estimates of total diversity based on one million sequenced T cells were considered lower bounds and underestimates. Bulk unsorted PBMC profiling prevented conclusive comparison of naive and antigen-experienced compartments.

Donors were a few dozen systemically healthy Caucasian individuals from Russia aged roughly 6 to 90 years. About 9.8 milliliters of peripheral blood were drawn from each donor into EDTA-treated Vacutainer tubes. Ficoll-Paque density-gradient centrifugation was used to isolate PBMCs, with at least 6 million per sample. Trizol reagent was used to extract total RNA from PBMCs, with at least 5 micrograms per sample. For every donor, an aliquot of PBMCs went through flow cytometry to measure the percentages of naive CD45RAhigh/CD27high T cells. On this clonotype: What this receptor recognizes is not known. No base-level quality is on record; no much larger clone is a single base apart.

Reading from cysteine to phenylalanine, the CDR3 counts 14 amino acids. CDR3 DNA is the only sequence kept; it has 42 bases, read in frame from the first base. V was cut back by 3 bases and J by 4 bases, leaving a gap of 13 bases between them. The germline V gene provides CDR1 SGDLS and CDR2 YYNGEE. Libraries came from 5' RACE. Reads for this sample came from an Illumina HiSeq 2500. The second PCR ran for roughly 7 to 11 cycles and used a J-beta primer mix along with a sample-barcoded 5' primer. Each TCR beta cDNA molecule received a unique molecular identifier from a template-switch 5' adaptor carrying 12 random nucleotides. At least 2.5 million CDR3-containing paired-end reads were obtained from each sample. The Mint cDNA synthesis kit, primed by a TRBC-specific oligonucleotide, was used to synthesize first-strand cDNA from all RNA. Following uracil-DNA glycosylase treatment, a first 18-cycle PCR with universal primers M1SS and BC2_uni_R was performed on all cDNA. On the authors' methods: For normalization, 1 million high-quality reads were randomly selected from each sample, with every read carrying a distinct molecular identifier. Instead of being binned into consensus sequences, reads with shared molecular identifiers were discarded. MiTCR, set to a Q25 quality threshold and the strictest error-elimination algorithm, was used for CDR3 identification, clonotype clustering and error correction. A nonparametric unseen species model with Euler transformation was used to estimate a lower bound on total TCR beta diversity. Using fastp at Q25 and MiXCR, TCRdb reprocessed the public reads and kept productive beta chains. Rows with a matching CDR3 protein are joined into one entry that keeps the most common DNA and genes. The V and J calls were determined by TCRdb, not by the authors. Within this sample are 750,000 to 950,000 distinct CDR3 sequences, with roughly 26% of them counted one time only. Under 3% of the sample is in the top ten clones.

The data were also submitted as part of a second study, on T cells of mothers and their children. That second publication adds: Nine systemically healthy Caucasian individuals, comprising three mothers and their six children, were included as donors. cDNA synthesis used all of the extracted RNA, with approximately 1.6 ug of RNA in each 15 ul reaction. In the second PCR, sample barcodes and 2-4 random nucleotides were introduced via the M1S primer. More than 8 million TCR beta CDR3 reads were obtained from each mother, and roughly 3 million reads were obtained from each child. Thymic selection similarly shapes TCR recombination output in related and unrelated pairs, with minor effect from inherited differences. Related mother-child pairs always showed normalized repertoire overlap that was slightly higher than in unrelated mother-child pairs, though the difference was never significant. No persistent microchimeric T cell clones were detected, at a sensitivity of 90 to 100 clones per million clonotypes. In the study, deep NGS was used to compare the TCR beta repertoires of mothers and children, and features distinguishing related mother-child pairs from unrelated individuals were sought. On average, the children were approximately 11 +/- 4 years old, while the mothers were about 40 +/- 4 years old. After adapter ligation with NEBNext reagents, the libraries were sequenced on Illumina HiSeq 2000 with 100+100 nt paired-end reads. To prevent cross-contamination, the mother and child libraries were prepared a month apart and were sequenced in separate runs. For each donor, between roughly 500,000 and 2,200,000 distinct TCR beta clonotypes were identified. Naive TCR beta clonotypes were estimated from low-frequency clonotypes matched to each donor's FACS-determined naive share, without sorting.

Specimen: blood. This clonotype was sampled from a boy younger than 18 in good health. Rearrangement joined TRBV9 to TRBJ1-2; TRBD1 could be the D gene, as 5 bases match. The DNA sequence reads TGTGCCAGCAGCGAGGCAGGTGGGACCTATGGCTACACCTTC. This gives the protein CASSEAGGTYGYTF.